Here is one T cell receptor beta chain with its context. CDR1 is SGHRS, CDR2 YFSETQ, per germline. The CDR3 contains 13 residues. V dropped 4 bases and J dropped 4 bases, with 11 bases sitting between them. Reverse transcription of extracted RNA yielded cDNA, which provided the sequencing template. Sequencing was performed with immunoSEQ multiplex PCR; in TCRdb, only in-frame clones are kept and a portion is missing. The sample has over 95,000 clones; roughly 56% are singletons. The record originates from a study of CD8+ T cells in alopecia areata. Across the whole study: Those patients who were treated received oral tofacitinib, which was given at 5 to 10 mg twice daily for moderate-to-severe alopecia areata.

Treatment denoted: oral pan-JAK inhibitor, 5-10 mg twice daily. The sample in question was CD4+ T cells sorted from blood, obtained at week 24, from a patient treated with tofacitinib. The V and J genes are TRBV5-1 and TRBJ2-5, with D perhaps matching TRBD1 or TRBD2 (5 bases each). The clonotype originates from a human donor with alopecia areata. CDR3 amino acids: CASSRDGAETQYF. As DNA, the CDR3 is TGCGCCAGCAGCCGGGACGGCGCAGAGACCCAGTACTTC.